Below, 5 T cell receptor beta chains from the same sample are listed, as sequenced in a study of T-cell memory formation after mild COVID-19. MiXCR, run by TCRdb on the 5' RACE reads, gives a single entry per CDR3 protein. In the table there are 150,000 to 200,000 distinct CDR3 sequences, roughly 28% of which are singletons. Sequences were obtained from PBMCs or a T cell subset sorted from them (not recorded which). All receptors come from an adult woman who had mild COVID-19 (a few samples of this study predate the infection). Cell type and time point are not known.

V gene TRBV15 combines with J gene TRBJ2-4, with D unresolved. The CDR3 is 16 amino acids. CDR1 LNHNV and CDR2 YYDKDF come from the germline V gene (reference sequence). V was clipped by 6 bases and J by 0 bases, with 15 bases between them. CDR3 region: CATREGKDLAKNIQYF. The CDR3 DNA reads TGTGCCACCAGAGAAGGGAAGGACCTAGCCAAAAACATTCAGTACTTC.

The CDR3 spells CASSQVAGSGTDTQYF. As DNA, the CDR3 is TGCGCCAGCAGCCAAGTTGCGGGATCGGGCACAGATACGCAGTATTTT. The chain couples TRBV4-3 to TRBJ2-3; D possibly corresponds to TRBD2 (6 bases). The germline CDR1 and CDR2 sequences are LGHNA and YSLEER. V was cut by 1 base and J by 1 base, with 12 bases left in between. This CDR3 comprises 16 residues.

The V call is TRBV6-2 or TRBV6-3, the J call TRBJ1-2, with a tentative D call TRBD1 (5 bases). Trimming stripped 6 bases from V and 4 bases from J, with 9 bases between. Germline V CDR1 and CDR2: MNHEY, SVGEGT. The CDR3 is made up of 12 amino acids. The CDR3 is CASSREGYGYTF. CDR3 coding DNA: TGTGCCAGCAGCAGGGAGGGCTATGGCTACACCTTC.

This rearrangement joins TRBV11-2 to TRBJ1-1; D gene ambiguous. The V gene's germline CDR1 is SGHAT and CDR2 FQNNGV. The CDR3 contains 15 residues. V was clipped by 1 base and J by 1 base, with 10 bases between them. The CDR3 DNA follows: TGTGCCAGCAGCTTAGCTTACGTAAAGAACACTGAAGCTTTCTTT. Translation: CASSLAYVKNTEAFF.

Ten or more counts support this clonotype. This rearrangement joins TRBV12-3 or TRBV12-4 to TRBJ1-5; no clear D gene. The CDR3 loop spans 12 amino acids. V dropped 5 bases and J dropped 6 bases, with 8 bases sitting between them. The CDR3 DNA reads TGTGCCAGCAGTCTTAGCGGTCAGCCCCAGCATTTT. Protein sequence: CASSLSGQPQHF.